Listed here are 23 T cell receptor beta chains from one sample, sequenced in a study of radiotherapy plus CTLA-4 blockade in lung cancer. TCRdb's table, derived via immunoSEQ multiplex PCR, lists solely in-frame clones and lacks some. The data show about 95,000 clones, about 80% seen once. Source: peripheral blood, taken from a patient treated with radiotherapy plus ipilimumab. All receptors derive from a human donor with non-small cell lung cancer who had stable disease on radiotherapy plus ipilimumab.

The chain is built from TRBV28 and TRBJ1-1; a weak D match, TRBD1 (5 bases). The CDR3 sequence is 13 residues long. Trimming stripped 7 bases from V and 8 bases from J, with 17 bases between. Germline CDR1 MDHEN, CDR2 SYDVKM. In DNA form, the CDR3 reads TGTGCCAGCACTATGGGACGGCGCTTCGAAGCTTTCTTT. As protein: CASTMGRRFEAFF.

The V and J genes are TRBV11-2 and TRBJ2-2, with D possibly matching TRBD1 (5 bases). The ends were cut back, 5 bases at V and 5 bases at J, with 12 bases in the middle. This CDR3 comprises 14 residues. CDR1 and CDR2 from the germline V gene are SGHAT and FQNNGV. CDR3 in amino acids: CASSAGWKTGELFF. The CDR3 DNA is TGTGCCAGCAGCGCAGGGTGGAAGACCGGGGAGCTGTTTTTT.

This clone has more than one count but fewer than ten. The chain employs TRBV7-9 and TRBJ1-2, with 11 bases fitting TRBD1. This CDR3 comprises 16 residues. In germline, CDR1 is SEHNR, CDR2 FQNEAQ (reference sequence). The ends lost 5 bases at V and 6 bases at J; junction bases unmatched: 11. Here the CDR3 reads CASSIWTGGNDDGYTF. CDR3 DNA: TGTGCCAGCAGCATATGGACAGGGGGCAATGACGATGGCTACACCTTC.

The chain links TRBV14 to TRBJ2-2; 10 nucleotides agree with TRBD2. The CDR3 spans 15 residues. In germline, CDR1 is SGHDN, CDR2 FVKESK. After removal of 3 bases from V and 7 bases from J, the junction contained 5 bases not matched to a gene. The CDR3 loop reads CASSHRSGGNGELFF. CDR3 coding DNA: TGTGCCAGCAGCCACCGTAGCGGGGGGAACGGGGAGCTGTTTTTT.

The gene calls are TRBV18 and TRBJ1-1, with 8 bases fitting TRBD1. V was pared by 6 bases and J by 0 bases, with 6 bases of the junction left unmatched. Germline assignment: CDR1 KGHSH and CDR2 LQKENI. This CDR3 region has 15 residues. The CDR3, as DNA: TGTGCCAGCTCCCCGGACAGGGCCATGAACACTGAAGCTTTCTTT. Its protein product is CASSPDRAMNTEAFF.

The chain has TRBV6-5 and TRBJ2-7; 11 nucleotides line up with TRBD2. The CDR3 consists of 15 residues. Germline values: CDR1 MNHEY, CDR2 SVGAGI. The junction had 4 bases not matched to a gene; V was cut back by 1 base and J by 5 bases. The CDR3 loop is CASSYLAGGGHEQYF. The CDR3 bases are TGTGCCAGCAGTTACTTAGCGGGAGGGGGCCACGAGCAGTACTTC.

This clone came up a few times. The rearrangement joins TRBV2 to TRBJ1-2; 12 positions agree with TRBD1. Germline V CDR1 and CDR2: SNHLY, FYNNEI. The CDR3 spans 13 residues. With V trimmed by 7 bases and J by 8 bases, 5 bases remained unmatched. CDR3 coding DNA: TGTGCCAGCACGGGACAGGGGGCGCGGGGCTACACCTTC. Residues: CASTGQGARGYTF.

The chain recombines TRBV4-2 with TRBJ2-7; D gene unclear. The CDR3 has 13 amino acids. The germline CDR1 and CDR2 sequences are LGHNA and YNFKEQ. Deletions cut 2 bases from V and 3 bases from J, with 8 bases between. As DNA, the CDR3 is TGTGCCAGCAGCCAACCTGACGGCTACGAGCAGTACTTC. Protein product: CASSQPDGYEQYF.

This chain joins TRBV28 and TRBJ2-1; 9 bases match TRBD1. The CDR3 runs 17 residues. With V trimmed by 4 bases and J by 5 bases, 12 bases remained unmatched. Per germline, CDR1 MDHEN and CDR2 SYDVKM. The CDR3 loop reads CASSSGRGTGRNNEQFF. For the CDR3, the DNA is TGTGCCAGCAGTTCCGGCCGAGGGACAGGGAGGAACAATGAGCAGTTCTTC.

The CDR3 protein is CAWSTAGTTDTQYF. For the CDR3, the DNA is TGTGCCTGGAGTACTGCCGGGACTACAGATACGCAGTATTTT. The V and J genes are TRBV30 and TRBJ2-3; D perhaps matches TRBD2 (6 bases). The germline V and J ends were trimmed by 2 bases and 3 bases, with 12 bases remaining between them. This CDR3 has 14 residues. Germline V CDR1 and CDR2: GTSNPN, SVGIG (reference sequence).

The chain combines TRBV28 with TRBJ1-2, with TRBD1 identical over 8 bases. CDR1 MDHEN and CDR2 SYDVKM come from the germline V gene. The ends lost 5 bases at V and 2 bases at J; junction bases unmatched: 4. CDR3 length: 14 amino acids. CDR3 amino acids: CASSLDRANYGYTF. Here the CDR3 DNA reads TGTGCCAGCAGTCTGGACAGGGCGAACTATGGCTACACCTTC.

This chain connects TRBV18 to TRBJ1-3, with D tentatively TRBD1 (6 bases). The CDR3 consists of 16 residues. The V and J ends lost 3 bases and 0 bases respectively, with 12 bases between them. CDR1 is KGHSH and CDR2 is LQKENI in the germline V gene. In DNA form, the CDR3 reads TGTGCCAGCTCACCGGAACAGGGCCCCTCTGGAAACACCATATATTTT. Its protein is CASSPEQGPSGNTIYF. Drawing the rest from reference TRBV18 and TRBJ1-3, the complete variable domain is NAGVMQNPRHLVRRRGQEARLRCSPMKGHSHVYWYRQLPEEGLKFMVYLQKENIIDESGMPKERFSAEFPKEGPSILRIQQVVRGDSAAYFCASSPEQGPSGNTIYFGEGSWLTVV.

CDR3 loop: CASSLGVVARNTEAFF. The CDR3 DNA reads TGTGCCAGCAGCCTGGGGGTGGTGGCCCGGAACACTGAAGCTTTCTTT. This rearrangement joins TRBV11-2 to TRBJ1-1, with D maybe TRBD1 (5 bases). Per the germline V gene, CDR1 is SGHAT and CDR2 is FQNNGV. Trimming pared 5 bases from V and 1 base from J, leaving 17 bases between. The CDR3 loop spans 16 amino acids.

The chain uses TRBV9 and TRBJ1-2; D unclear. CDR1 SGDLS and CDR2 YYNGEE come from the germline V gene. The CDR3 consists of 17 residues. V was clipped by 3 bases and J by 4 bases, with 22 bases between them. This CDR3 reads CASSGYGWTGASYGYTF. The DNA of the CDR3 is TGTGCCAGCAGCGGTTACGGGTGGACCGGTGCCTCCTATGGCTACACCTTC.

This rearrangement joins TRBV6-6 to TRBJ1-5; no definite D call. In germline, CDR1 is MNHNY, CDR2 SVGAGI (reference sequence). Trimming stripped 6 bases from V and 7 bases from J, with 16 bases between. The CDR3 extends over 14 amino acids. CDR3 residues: CASSRGVIRQPQHF. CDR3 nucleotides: TGTGCCAGCAGCCGTGGGGTGATAAGGCAGCCCCAGCATTTT.

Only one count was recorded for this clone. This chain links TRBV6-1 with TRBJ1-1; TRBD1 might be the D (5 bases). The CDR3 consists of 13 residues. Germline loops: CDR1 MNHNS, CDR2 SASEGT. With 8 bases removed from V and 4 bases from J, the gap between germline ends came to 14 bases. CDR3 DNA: TGTGCCAGCCACCGGGGGGAGGGCACTGAAGCTTTCTTT. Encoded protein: CASHRGEGTEAFF.

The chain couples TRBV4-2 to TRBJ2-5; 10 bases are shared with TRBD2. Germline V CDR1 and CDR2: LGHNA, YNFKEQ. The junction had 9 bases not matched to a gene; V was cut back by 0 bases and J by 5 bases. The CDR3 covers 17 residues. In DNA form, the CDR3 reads TGTGCCAGCAGCCAAGATTCGGGCCTAGCGGGAGATGAGACCCAGTACTTC. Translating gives CASSQDSGLAGDETQYF.

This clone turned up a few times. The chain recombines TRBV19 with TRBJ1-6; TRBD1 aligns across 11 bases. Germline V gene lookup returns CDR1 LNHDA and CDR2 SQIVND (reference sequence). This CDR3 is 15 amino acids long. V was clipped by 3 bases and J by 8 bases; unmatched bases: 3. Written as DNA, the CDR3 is TGTGCCAGTAGTATCGGGACAGGGGGTTATTCACCCCTCCACTTT. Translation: CASSIGTGGYSPLHF.

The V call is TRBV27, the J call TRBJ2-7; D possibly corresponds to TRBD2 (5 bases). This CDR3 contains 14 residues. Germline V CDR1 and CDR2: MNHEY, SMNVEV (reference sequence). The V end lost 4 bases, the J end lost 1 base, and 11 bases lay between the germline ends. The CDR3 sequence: CASSSLRGSYEQYF. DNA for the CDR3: TGTGCCAGCAGTTCACTTCGAGGGTCCTACGAGCAGTACTTC.

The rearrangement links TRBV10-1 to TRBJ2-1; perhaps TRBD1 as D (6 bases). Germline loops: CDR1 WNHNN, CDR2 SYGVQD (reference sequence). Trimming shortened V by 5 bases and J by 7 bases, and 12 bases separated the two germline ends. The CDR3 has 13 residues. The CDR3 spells CASSSNRGNEQFF. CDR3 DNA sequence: TGCGCCAGCAGTTCAAATAGGGGGAATGAGCAGTTCTTC.

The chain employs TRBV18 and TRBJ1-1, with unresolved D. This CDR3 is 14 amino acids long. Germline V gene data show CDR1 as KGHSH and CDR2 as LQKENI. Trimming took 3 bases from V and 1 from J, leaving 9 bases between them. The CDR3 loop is CASSPLAENTEAFF. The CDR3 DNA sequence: TGTGCCAGCTCACCCTTGGCAGAGAACACTGAAGCTTTCTTT.

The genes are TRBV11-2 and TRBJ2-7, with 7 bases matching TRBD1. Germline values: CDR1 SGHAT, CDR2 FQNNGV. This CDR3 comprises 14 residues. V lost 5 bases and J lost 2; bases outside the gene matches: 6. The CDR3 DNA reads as TGTGCCAGCAGCGACGTGACAGGGCCCTACGAGCAGTACTTC. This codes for CASSDVTGPYEQYF.

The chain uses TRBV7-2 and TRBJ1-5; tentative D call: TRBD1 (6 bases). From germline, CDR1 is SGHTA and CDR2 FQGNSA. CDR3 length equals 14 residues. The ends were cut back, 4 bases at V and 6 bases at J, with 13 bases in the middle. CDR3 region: CASSSKQGGQPQHF. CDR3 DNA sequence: TGTGCCAGCAGCTCAAAACAGGGCGGTCAGCCCCAGCATTTT. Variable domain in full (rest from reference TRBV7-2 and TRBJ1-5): GAGVSQSPSNKVTEKGKDVELRCDPISGHTALYWYRQSLGQGLEFLIYFQGNSAPDKSGLPSDRFSAERTGGSVSTLTIQRTQQEDSAVYLCASSSKQGGQPQHFGDGTRLSIL.